The T cell receptor beta chain described here comes from a study of read filtering for tumor transcriptome and immune sequencing. The library was built from around 0.4 ug RNA with molecular barcoded adaptors for alpha/delta and beta/gamma chains. Using its own MiXCR run on the reads, TCRdb lists one record per CDR3 protein. The profile shows 120,000 or so distinct CDR3 sequences, 13% of them singletons. This clonotype was counted ten times or more. Sequencing was performed on a population of CD138-negative cells sorted from bone marrow. The TCR sequence derives from a donor at least 40 years old with multiple myeloma.

CDR3 nucleotides: TGTGCCAGCAGCCTGGGGGGACATTTTGAGCAGTTCTTC. This codes for CASSLGGHFEQFF. The rearrangement links TRBV14 to TRBJ2-1; D may correspond to TRBD1 or TRBD2 (6 bases each). Germline CDR1 reads SGHDN; CDR2 reads FVKESK. The CDR3 spans 13 residues. V lost 4 bases and J 9 bases, leaving 13 bases between the germline ends.